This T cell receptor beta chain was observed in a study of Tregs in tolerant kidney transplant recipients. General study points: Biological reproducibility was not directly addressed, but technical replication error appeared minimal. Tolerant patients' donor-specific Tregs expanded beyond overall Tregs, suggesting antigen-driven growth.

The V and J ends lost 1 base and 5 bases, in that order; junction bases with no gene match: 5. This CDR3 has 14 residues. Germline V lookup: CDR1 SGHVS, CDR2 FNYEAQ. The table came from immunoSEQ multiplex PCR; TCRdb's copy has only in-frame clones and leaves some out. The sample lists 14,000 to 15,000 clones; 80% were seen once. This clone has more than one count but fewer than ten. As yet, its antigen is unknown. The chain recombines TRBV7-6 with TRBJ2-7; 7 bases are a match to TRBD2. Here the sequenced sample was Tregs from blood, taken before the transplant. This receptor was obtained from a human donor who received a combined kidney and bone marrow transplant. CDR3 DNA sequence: TGTGCCAGCAGCTTAGTAGTTGGGGGGGACGAGCAGTACTTC. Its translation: CASSLVVGGDEQYF.